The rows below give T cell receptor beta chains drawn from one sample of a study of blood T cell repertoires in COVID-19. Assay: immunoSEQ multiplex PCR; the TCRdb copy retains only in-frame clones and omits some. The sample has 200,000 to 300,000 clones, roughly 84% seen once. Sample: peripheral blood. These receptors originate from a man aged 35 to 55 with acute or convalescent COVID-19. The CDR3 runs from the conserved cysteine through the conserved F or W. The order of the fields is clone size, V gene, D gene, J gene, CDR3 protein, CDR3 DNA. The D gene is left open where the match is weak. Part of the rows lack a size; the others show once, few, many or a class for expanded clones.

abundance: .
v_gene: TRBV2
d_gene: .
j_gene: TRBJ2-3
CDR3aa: CASIGGWTDTQYF
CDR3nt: TGTGCCAGCATCGGCGGGTGGACAGATACGCAGTATTTT

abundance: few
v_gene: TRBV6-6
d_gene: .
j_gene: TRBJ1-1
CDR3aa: CASSVRGLNTEAFF
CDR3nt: TGTGCCAGCTCTGTACGGGGGTTGAACACTGAAGCTTTCTTT

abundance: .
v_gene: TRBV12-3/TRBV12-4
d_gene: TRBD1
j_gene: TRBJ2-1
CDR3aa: CASTPNTGVEQFF
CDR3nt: TGTGCCAGCACTCCCAATACAGGGGTTGAGCAGTTCTTC

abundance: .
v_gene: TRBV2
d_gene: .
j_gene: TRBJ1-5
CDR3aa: CASSVESGHQPQHF
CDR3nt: TGTGCCAGCAGCGTTGAGTCAGGCCATCAGCCCCAGCATTTT

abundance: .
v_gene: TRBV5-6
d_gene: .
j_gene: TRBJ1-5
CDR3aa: CASSLAYRAQPQHF
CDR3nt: TGTGCCAGCAGCTTGGCCTACAGGGCGCAGCCCCAGCATTTT

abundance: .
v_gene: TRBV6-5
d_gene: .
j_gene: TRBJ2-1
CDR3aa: CASSNREGGQFF
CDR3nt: TGTGCCAGCAGCAACAGGGAGGGTGGACAGTTCTTC

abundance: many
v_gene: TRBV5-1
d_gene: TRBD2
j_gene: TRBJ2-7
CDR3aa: CASKMLAVSSYEQYF
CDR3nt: TGCGCCAGCAAAATGCTAGCGGTAAGCTCCTACGAGCAGTACTTC

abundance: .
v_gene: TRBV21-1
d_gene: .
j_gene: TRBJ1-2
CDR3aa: CASNLTGRTLYGYTF
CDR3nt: TGTGCCAGCAACCTGACAGGCCGAACCCTCTATGGCTACACCTTC

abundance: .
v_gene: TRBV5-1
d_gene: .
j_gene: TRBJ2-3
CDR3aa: CASSLSGTGGTDTQYF
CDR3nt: TGCGCCAGCAGCTTGAGTGGTACAGGAGGCACAGATACGCAGTATTTT

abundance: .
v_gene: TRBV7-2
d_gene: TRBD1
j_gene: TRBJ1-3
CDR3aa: CASSSQGARNTIYF
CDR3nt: TGTGCCAGCAGCTCACAGGGGGCGAGAAACACCATATATTTT

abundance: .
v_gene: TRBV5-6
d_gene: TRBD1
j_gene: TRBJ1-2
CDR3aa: CASSLGQGGGRYGYTF
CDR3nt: TGTGCCAGCAGCTTGGGACAGGGAGGAGGAAGGTATGGCTACACCTTC

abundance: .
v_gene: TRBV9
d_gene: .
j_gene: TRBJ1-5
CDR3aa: CASSPTGDGNQPQHF
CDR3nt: TGTGCCAGCAGCCCCACCGGGGATGGCAATCAGCCCCAGCATTTT

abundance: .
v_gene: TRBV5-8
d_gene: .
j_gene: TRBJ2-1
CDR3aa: CASSRLQNEQFF
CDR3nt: TGTGCCAGCAGCCGACTACAGAATGAGCAGTTCTTC

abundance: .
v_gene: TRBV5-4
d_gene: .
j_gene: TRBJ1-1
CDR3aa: CASSLKTGEVTEAFF
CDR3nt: TGTGCCAGCAGCTTAAAGACCGGGGAAGTCACTGAAGCTTTCTTT

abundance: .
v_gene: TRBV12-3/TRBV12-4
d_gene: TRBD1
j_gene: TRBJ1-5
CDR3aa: CASSYRGNQPQHF
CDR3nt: TGTGCCAGCAGCTACAGGGGTAATCAGCCCCAGCATTTT

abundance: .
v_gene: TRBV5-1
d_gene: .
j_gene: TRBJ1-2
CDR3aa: CASSSATNNYGYTF
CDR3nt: TGCGCCAGCAGCTCCGCGACAAATAACTATGGCTACACCTTC

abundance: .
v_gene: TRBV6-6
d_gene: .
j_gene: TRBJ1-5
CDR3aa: CASSTGNQPQHF
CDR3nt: TGTGCCAGCTCGACAGGCAATCAGCCCCAGCATTTT

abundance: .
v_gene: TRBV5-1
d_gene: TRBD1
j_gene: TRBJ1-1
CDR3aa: CASSPGQGRDTEAFF
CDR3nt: TGCGCCAGCAGCCCGGGACAGGGTAGGGACACTGAAGCTTTCTTT

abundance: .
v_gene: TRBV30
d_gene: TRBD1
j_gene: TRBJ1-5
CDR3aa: CAWSAPWTGIQPQHF
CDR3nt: TGTGCCTGGAGTGCCCCATGGACAGGGATCCAGCCCCAGCATTTT

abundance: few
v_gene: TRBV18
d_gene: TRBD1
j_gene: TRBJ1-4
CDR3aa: CASSPRGQTNEKLFF
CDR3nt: TGTGCCAGCTCACCACGGGGACAGACAAATGAAAAACTGTTTTTT

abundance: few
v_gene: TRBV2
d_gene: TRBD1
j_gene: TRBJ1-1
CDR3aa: CASSDQGVVGGTEAFF
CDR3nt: TGTGCCAGCAGTGATCAGGGGGTGGTTGGGGGCACTGAAGCTTTCTTT

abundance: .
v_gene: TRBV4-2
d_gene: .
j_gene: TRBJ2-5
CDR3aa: CASSQERVAETQYF
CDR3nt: TGTGCCAGCAGCCAAGAAAGAGTTGCAGAGACCCAGTACTTC

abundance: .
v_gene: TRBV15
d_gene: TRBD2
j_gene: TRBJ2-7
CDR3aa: CATSGDYTIYEQYF
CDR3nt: TGTGCCACCAGCGGGGACTATACGATCTACGAGCAGTACTTC

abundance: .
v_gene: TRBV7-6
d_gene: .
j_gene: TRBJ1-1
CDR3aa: CASSLERDILTEAFF
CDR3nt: TGTGCCAGCAGCTTAGAGAGGGACATTCTTACTGAAGCTTTCTTT

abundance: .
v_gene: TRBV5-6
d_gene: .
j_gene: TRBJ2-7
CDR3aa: CASSFGPGGTYEQYF
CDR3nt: .

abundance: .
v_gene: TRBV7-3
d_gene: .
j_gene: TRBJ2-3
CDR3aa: CASSLTGMITDTQYF
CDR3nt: TGTGCCAGCAGCTTAACCGGGATGATCACAGATACGCAGTATTTT

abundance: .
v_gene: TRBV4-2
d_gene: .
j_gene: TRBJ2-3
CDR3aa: CASSQDFPGTMGDTQYF
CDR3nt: TGTGCCAGCAGCCAAGATTTCCCCGGGACAATGGGAGATACGCAGTATTTT

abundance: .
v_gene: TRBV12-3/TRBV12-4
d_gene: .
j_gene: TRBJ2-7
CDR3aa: CASSGGSGYEQYF
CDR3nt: TGTGCCAGCAGTGGGGGGAGTGGCTACGAGCAGTACTTC

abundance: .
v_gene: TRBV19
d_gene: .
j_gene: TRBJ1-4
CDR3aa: CASSHPGEAGNEKLFF
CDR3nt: TGTGCCAGTAGTCACCCTGGAGAGGCCGGTAATGAAAAACTGTTTTTT

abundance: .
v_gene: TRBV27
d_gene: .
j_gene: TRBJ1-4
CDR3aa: CASSESGLGNEKLFF
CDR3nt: TGTGCCAGCAGTGAAAGCGGGTTAGGGAATGAAAAACTGTTTTTT

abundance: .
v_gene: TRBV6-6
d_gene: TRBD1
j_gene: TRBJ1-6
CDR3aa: CASSYRTGWNSPLHF
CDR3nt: TGTGCCAGCAGTTACCGGACAGGGTGGAATTCACCCCTCCACTTT

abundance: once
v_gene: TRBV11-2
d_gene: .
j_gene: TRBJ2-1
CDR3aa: CASSFNGNEQFF
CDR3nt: TGTGCCAGCAGCTTTAACGGCAATGAGCAGTTCTTC

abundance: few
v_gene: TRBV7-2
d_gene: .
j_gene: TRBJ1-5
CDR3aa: CASSLWGQIQDVQHF
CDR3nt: TGTGCCAGCAGCTTATGGGGGCAGATCCAGGATGTCCAGCATTTT

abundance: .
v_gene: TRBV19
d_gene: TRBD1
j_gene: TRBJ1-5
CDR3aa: CASGGTGNQPQHF
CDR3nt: TGTGCCAGTGGGGGGACAGGCAACCAGCCCCAGCATTTT

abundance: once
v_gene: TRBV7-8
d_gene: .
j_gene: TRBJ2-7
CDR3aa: CASSLRQNLYEQYF
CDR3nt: TGTGCCAGCAGCCTCCGACAGAACTTATACGAGCAGTACTTC

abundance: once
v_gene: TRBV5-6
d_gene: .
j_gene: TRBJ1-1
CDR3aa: CASSLVGGPETEAFF
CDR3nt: TGTGCCAGCAGCTTGGTGGGGGGGCCGGAGACTGAAGCTTTCTTT

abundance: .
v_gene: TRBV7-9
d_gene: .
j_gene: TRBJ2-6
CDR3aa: CASSSTVSSGANVLTF
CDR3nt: TGTGCCAGCAGCTCGACAGTTTCCTCTGGGGCCAACGTCCTGACTTTC

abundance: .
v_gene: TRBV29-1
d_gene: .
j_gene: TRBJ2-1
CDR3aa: CSVGQGWNEQFF
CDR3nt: TGCAGCGTTGGGCAGGGATGGAATGAGCAGTTCTTC

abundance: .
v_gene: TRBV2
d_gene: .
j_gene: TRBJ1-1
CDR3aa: CASSSDRTFMNTEAFF
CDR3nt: TGTGCCAGCAGTTCCGACAGGACCTTTATGAACACTGAAGCTTTCTTT

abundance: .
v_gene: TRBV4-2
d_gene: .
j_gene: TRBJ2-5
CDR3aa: CASSQGQEASSSETQYF
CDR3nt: TGTGCCAGCAGCCAAGGTCAAGAGGCTAGCTCATCGGAGACCCAGTACTTC

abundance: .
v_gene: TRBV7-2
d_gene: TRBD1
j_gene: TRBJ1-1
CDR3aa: CASSLAEDRATEAFF
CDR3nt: TGTGCCAGCAGCTTAGCCGAGGACAGGGCAACTGAAGCTTTCTTT

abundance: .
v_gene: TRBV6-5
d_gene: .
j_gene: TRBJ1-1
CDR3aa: CASSYTEPFRTEAFF
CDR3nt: TGTGCCAGCAGTTACACGGAGCCGTTTCGCACTGAAGCTTTCTTT

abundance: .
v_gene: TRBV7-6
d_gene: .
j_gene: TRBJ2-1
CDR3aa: CASSLGPPYNEQFF
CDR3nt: TGTGCCAGCAGCTTAGGTCCTCCCTACAATGAGCAGTTCTTC

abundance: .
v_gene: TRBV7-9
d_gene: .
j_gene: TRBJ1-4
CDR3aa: CASSPPNQGFNEKLFF
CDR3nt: TGTGCCAGCAGCCCACCCAATCAGGGGTTTAATGAAAAACTGTTTTTT

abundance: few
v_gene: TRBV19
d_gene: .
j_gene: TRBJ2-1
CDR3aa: CASSSGRNNEQFF
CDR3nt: TGTGCCAGTAGTTCAGGTCGAAACAATGAGCAGTTCTTC

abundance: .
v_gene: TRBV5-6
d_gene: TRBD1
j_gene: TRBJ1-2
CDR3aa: CASSPEDRVYGYTF
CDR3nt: TGTGCCAGCAGCCCGGAAGACAGGGTCTATGGCTACACCTTC

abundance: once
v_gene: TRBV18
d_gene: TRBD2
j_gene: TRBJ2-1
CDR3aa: CASSPNPPGGNEQFF
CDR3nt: TGTGCCAGCTCACCAAACCCCCCGGGGGGAAATGAGCAGTTCTTC

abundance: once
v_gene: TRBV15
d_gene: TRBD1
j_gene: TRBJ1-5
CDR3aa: CATSVRQGSNQPQHF
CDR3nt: TGTGCCACCAGCGTAAGACAGGGAAGCAATCAGCCCCAGCATTTT

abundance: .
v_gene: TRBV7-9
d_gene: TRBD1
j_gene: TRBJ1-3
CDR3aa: CASSTDRGQRNTIYF
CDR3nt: TGTGCCAGCAGCACAGACAGGGGGCAAAGAAACACCATATATTTT

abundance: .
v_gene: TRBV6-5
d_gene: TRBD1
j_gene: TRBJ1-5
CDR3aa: CASSYLRTGVNQPQHF
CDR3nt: TGTGCCAGCAGTTACTTAAGGACAGGGGTGAATCAGCCCCAGCATTTT

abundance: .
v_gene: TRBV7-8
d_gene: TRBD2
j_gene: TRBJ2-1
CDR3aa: CASRWREGAVNEQFF
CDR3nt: TGTGCCAGCAGGTGGCGGGAGGGCGCGGTAAATGAGCAGTTCTTC

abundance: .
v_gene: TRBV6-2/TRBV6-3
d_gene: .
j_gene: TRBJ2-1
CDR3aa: CASSPRTDHEQFF
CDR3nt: TGTGCCAGCAGTCCCCGGACTGACCATGAGCAGTTCTTC

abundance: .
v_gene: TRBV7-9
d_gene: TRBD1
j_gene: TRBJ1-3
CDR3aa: CASSLGTGSIGNTIYF
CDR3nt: TGTGCCAGCAGCTTAGGGACAGGAAGCATAGGAAACACCATATATTTT

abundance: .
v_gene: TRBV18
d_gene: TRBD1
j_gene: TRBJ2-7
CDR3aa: CASSPWTGGEYEQYF
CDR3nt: TGTGCCAGCTCACCGTGGACAGGGGGCGAGTACGAGCAGTACTTC

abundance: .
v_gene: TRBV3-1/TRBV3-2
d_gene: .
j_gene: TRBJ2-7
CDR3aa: CASSQDAWGSRRQYF
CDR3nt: TGTGCCAGCAGCCAAGACGCTTGGGGCTCCCGGCGGCAGTACTTC

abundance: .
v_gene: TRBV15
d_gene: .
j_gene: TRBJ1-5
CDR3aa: CATSSAGLSNQPQHF
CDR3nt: TGTGCCACCAGCAGTGCAGGGCTAAGCAATCAGCCCCAGCATTTT

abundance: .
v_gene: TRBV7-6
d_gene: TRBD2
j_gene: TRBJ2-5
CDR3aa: CASSGGWTQYF
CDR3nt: TGTGCCAGTTCGGGGGGGTGGACCCAGTACTTC

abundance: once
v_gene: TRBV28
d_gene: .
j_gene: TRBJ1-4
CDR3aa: CASSYGPNEKLFF
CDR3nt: TGTGCCAGCAGTTATGGGCCTAATGAAAAACTGTTTTTT